This T cell receptor beta chain was profiled in a study of blood T cell repertoires in COVID-19. Profiled with immunoSEQ multiplex PCR; TCRdb holds only in-frame clones, not every one. Counted here are some 160,000 clones, 70% to 90% occurring once; the ten biggest clones make up under 3.5%. This clone has only a few counts. CDR1 and CDR2 from the germline V gene are MDHEN and SYDVKM. The V end lost 7 bases, the J end lost 2 bases, and 12 bases lay between the germline ends. CDR3 length: 14 residues. The V and J genes are TRBV28 and TRBJ1-5; unclear D gene. The sample consisted of peripheral blood. This TCR was sampled from a woman older than 75 with COVID-19, enrolled during active disease. CDR3 in amino acids: CASIGESGNQPQHF. The CDR3 DNA is TGTGCCAGCATCGGAGAGTCTGGCAATCAGCCCCAGCATTTT.